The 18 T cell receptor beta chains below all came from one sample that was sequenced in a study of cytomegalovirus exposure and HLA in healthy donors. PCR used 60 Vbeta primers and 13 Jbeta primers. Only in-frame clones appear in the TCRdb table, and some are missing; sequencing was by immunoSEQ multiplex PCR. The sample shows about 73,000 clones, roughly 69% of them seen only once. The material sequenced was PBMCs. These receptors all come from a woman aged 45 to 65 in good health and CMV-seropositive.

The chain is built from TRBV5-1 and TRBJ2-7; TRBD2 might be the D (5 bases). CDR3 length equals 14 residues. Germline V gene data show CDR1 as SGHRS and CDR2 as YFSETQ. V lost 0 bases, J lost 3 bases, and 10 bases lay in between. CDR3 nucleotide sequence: TGCGCCAGCAGCTTGGTGGGGAGAATCTACGAGCAGTACTTC. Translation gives CASSLVGRIYEQYF.

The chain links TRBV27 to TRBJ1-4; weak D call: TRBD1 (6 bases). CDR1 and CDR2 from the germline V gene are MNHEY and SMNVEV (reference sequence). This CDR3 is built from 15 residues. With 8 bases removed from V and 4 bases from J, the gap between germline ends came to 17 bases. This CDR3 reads CASRVQGWGNEKLFF. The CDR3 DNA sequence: TGTGCCAGCCGCGTACAGGGTTGGGGTAATGAAAAACTGTTTTTT.

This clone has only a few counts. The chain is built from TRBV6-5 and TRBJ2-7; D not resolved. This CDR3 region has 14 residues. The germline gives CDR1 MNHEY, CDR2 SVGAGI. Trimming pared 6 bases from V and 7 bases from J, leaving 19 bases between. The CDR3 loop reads CASRGRAYLGEQYV. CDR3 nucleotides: TGTGCCAGCAGAGGAAGGGCCTACCTTGGGGAGCAGTACGTC.

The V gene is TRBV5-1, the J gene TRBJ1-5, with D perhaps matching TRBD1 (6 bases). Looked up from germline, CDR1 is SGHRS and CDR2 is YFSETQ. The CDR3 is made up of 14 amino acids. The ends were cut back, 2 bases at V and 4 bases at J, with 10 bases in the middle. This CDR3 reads CASSLGGANQPQHF. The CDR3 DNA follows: TGCGCCAGCAGCTTAGGGGGTGCAAATCAGCCCCAGCATTTT.

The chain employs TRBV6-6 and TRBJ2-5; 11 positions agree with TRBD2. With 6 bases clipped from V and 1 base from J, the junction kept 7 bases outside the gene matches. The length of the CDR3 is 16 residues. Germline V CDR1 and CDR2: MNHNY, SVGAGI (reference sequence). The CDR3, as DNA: TGTGCCAGCAGCCCCATTGGACTAGCGGGCCAAGAGACCCAGTACTTC. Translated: CASSPIGLAGQETQYF.

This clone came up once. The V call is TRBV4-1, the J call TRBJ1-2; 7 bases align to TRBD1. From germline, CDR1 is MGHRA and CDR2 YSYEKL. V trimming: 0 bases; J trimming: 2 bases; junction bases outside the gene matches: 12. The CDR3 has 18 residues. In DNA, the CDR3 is TGCGCCAGCAGCCAAGATAGTTTCCGGGAGGGGGCAAACTATGGCTACACCTTC. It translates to CASSQDSFREGANYGYTF.

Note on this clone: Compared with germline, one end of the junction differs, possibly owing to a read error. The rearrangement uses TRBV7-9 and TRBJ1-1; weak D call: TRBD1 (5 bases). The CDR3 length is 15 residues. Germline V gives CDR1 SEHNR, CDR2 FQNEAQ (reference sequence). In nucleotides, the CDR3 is TGTTCCAGCAGGGAGGGGTCGTCCATGAACACTGAAGCTTTCTTT. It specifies CSSREGSSMNTEAFF.

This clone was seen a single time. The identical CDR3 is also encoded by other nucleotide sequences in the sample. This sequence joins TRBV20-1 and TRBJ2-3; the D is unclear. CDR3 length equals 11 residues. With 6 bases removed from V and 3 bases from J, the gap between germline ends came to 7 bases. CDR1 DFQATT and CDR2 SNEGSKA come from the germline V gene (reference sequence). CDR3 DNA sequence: TGCAGTGCGGGCCTTACAGATACGCAGTATTTT. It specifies CSAGLTDTQYF.

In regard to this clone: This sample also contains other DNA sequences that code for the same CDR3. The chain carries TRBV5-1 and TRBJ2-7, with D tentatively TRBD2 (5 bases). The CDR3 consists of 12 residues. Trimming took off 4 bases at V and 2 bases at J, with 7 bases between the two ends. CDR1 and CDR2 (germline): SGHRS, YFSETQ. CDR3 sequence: CASSPGTYEQYF. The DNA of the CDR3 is TGCGCCAGCAGCCCGGGGACCTACGAGCAGTACTTC.

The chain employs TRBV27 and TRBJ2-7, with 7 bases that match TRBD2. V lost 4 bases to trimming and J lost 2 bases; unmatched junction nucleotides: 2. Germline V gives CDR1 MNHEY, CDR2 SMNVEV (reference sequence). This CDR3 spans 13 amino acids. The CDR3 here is CASSWEGPYEQYF. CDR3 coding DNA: TGTGCCAGCAGTTGGGAGGGGCCCTACGAGCAGTACTTC.

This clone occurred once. The DNA of the CDR3 is TGTGCCAGCAGTGAGAGGGGACAAGCCTACGAGCAGTACTTC. Its protein is CASSERGQAYEQYF. V and J are TRBV2 and TRBJ2-7; possible D gene TRBD1, 6 bases. Per the germline V gene, CDR1 is SNHLY and CDR2 is FYNNEI. V lost 3 bases and J 2 bases, leaving 11 bases between the germline ends. This CDR3 comprises 14 residues. Based on the CDR3 plus reference TRBV2 and TRBJ2-7, the full variable domain is EPEVTQTPSHQVTQMGQEVILRCVPISNHLYFYWYRQILGQKVEFLVSFYNNEISEKSEIFDDQFSVERPDGSNFTLKIRSTKLEDSAMYFCASSERGQAYEQYFGPGTRLTVT.

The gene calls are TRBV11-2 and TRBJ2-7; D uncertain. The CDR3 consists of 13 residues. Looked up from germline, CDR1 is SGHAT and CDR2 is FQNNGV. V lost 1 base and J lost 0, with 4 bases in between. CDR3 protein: CASSLAGSYEQYF. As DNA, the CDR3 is TGTGCCAGCAGCTTAGCAGGCTCCTACGAGCAGTACTTC.

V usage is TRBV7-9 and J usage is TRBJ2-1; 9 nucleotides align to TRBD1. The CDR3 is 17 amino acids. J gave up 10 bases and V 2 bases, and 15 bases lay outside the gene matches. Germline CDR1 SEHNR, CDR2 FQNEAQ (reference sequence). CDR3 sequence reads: CASSLKFGTGYSLEQFF. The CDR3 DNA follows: TGTGCCAGCAGCTTAAAATTCGGGACAGGGTATTCCTTAGAGCAGTTCTTC.

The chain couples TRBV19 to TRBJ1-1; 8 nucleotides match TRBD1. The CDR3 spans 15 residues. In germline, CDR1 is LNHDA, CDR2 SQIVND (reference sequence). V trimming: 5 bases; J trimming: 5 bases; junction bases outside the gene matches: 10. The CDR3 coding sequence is TGTGCCAGTAGTCCGGTTACAGGGGGGTCAACTGAAGCTTTCTTT. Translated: CASSPVTGGSTEAFF.

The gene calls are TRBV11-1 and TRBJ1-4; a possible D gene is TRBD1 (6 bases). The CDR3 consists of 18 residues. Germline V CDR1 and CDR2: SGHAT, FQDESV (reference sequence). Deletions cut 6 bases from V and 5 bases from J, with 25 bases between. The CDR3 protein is CASRYESGHKKPNEKLFF. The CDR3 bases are TGTGCCAGCAGGTACGAATCGGGACATAAAAAACCAAATGAAAAACTGTTTTTT.

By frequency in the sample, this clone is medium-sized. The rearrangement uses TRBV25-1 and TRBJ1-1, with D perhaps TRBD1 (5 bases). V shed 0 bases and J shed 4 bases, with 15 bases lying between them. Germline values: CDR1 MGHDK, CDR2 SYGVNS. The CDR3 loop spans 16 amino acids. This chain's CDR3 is CASSEYGGGVGTEAFF. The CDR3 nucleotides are TGTGCCAGCAGTGAATACGGCGGGGGGGTCGGCACTGAAGCTTTCTTT.

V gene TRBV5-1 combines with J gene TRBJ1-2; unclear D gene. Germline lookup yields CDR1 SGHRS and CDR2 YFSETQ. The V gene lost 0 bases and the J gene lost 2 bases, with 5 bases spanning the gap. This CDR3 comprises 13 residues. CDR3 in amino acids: CASSLGENYGYTF. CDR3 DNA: TGCGCCAGCAGCTTGGGAGAGAACTATGGCTACACCTTC.

CDR3 sequence (DNA): TGCGCCAGCAGCCAGGGGGTGGGTTCACCCCTCCACTTT. It yields the protein CASSQGVGSPLHF. This chain uses TRBV5-1 with TRBJ1-6; 7 positions match TRBD1. Unmatched junction bases numbered 4, after V lost 4 bases and J lost 9 bases. The length of the CDR3 is 13 residues. CDR1 is SGHRS and CDR2 is YFSETQ in the germline V gene.